Each of the 27 T cell receptor beta chains below was sequenced from the same sample in a study of blood T cell repertoires in COVID-19. Here immunoSEQ multiplex PCR was the method, and the copy in TCRdb shows in-frame clones only, minus some. The sample comprises about 170,000 clones, around 90% of which are singletons, and about 26% rests with the top ten. Sample: peripheral blood. The receptors shown here come from a man in his sixties with acute or convalescent COVID-19.

This clone was seen a handful of times. The rearrangement joins TRBV7-2 to TRBJ1-1; D is unresolved. Per germline, CDR1 SGHTA and CDR2 FQGNSA. This CDR3 region has 13 residues. V shed 2 bases and J shed 11 bases, with 15 bases lying between them. DNA of the CDR3: TGTGCCAGCAGCTTATCGGTAGCCGAGACGGCTTTCTTT. Protein sequence: CASSLSVAETAFF.

The sample holds one count of this clone. The V call is TRBV5-5, the J call TRBJ2-1; possible D gene TRBD1, 6 bases. Trimming left V 5 bases short and J 8 bases short, with 8 bases between. The CDR3 totals 11 residues. Germline CDR1 and CDR2: SGHKS and YYEKEE (reference sequence). The CDR3: CASSHRDEQFF. CDR3 nucleotides: TGTGCCAGCAGTCACAGGGATGAGCAGTTCTTC.

A word on this clone: Other DNA sequences within the sample encode an identical CDR3. This chain links TRBV12-3 or TRBV12-4 with TRBJ1-2; 9 nucleotides match TRBD1. The length of the CDR3 is 13 residues. J gave up 4 bases and V 4 bases, and 1 base lay outside the gene matches. The CDR3 reads CASSSTGGYGYTF. The CDR3 DNA sequence: TGTGCCAGCAGTTCGACAGGGGGCTATGGCTACACCTTC.

The count of this clone is one. The chain uses TRBV10-3 and TRBJ1-5, with D perhaps matching TRBD1 (5 bases). Trimming took off 6 bases at V and 5 bases at J, with 11 bases between the two ends. The CDR3 loop spans 13 amino acids. Germline V gene data show CDR1 as ENHRY and CDR2 as SYGVKD. The CDR3 loop reads CAISGGADQPQHF. CDR3 in DNA: TGTGCCATCAGCGGCGGGGCCGATCAGCCCCAGCATTTT.

V is TRBV6-5 and J is TRBJ1-1, with D possibly TRBD1 on 6 matching bases. The CDR3 spans 13 residues. CDR1 MNHEY and CDR2 SVGAGI come from the germline V gene. The V end lost 6 bases, the J end lost 4 bases, and 12 bases lay between the germline ends. Here the CDR3 reads CASSSTGSTEAFF. The CDR3 DNA reads as TGTGCCAGCAGCTCAACAGGGAGCACTGAAGCTTTCTTT.

The V call is TRBV12-3 or TRBV12-4, the J call TRBJ2-5; perhaps TRBD1 as D (6 bases). Trimming took off 2 bases at V and 4 bases at J, with 8 bases between the two ends. The CDR3 is made up of 13 amino acids. In nucleotides, the CDR3 is TGTGCCAGCAGTTTAATAGGGGGAGAGACCCAGTACTTC. Encoded protein: CASSLIGGETQYF.

A remark on this clone: The sample has other DNA sequences that encode this CDR3 too. The rearrangement joins TRBV29-1 to TRBJ2-2; a weak D match, TRBD1 (5 bases). The germline V gene encodes CDR1 SQVTM and CDR2 ANQGSEA. The CDR3 contains 15 residues. V was pared by 7 bases and J by 4 bases, with 19 bases between. The CDR3 region has the DNA TGCAGCGCAGCTGGTGGGGCCGGCCTCACCGGGGAGCTGTTTTTT. As protein: CSAAGGAGLTGELFF.

The chain carries TRBV24-1 and TRBJ1-4, with 9 bases identical to TRBD1. V lost 2 bases, J lost 10 bases, and 19 bases stayed unmatched. There are 19 residues in the CDR3. Germline CDR1 reads KGHDR; CDR2 reads SFDVKD. The CDR3 DNA reads TGTGCCACCAGTGATTCTACAAATCTCGGCGAACAGGGGGCGGGAAAACTGTTTTTT. Translation gives CATSDSTNLGEQGAGKLFF.

This chain links TRBV19 with TRBJ1-2; D is unresolved. The CDR3 totals 15 residues. From germline, CDR1 is LNHDA and CDR2 SQIVND (reference sequence). The V end lost 0 bases, the J end lost 4 bases, and 12 bases lay between the germline ends. CDR3 coding DNA: TGTGCCAGTAGTATAGATGGCTCTCCCCTCTATGGCTACACCTTC. This translates into CASSIDGSPLYGYTF.

The chain carries TRBV11-3 and TRBJ2-3; D gene unclear. The CDR3 has 16 amino acids. V lost 5 bases and J 1 base, leaving 16 bases between the germline ends. From germline, CDR1 is SGHNT and CDR2 YENEEA. The CDR3 here is CASSRRMMAGTDTQYF. The CDR3 DNA follows: TGTGCCAGCAGCCGCCGCATGATGGCCGGCACAGATACGCAGTATTTT.

The chain uses TRBV6-5 and TRBJ1-1, with 8 bases fitting TRBD1. Looked up from germline, CDR1 is MNHEY and CDR2 is SVGAGI. V lost 6 bases, J lost 5 bases, and 11 bases stayed unmatched. The CDR3 length is 15 residues. CDR3 sequence reads: CASRPAGGMGTEAFF. CDR3 sequence (DNA): TGTGCCAGCAGGCCGGCAGGGGGCATGGGGACTGAAGCTTTCTTT.

The gene calls are TRBV6-5 and TRBJ1-6; D not resolved. V was trimmed by 4 bases and J by 7 bases, leaving 11 bases between them. This CDR3 region has 14 residues. Germline assignment: CDR1 MNHEY and CDR2 SVGAGI. CDR3 region: CASSSPLQNSPLHF. In DNA form, the CDR3 reads TGTGCCAGCAGTTCTCCTCTACAGAATTCACCCCTCCACTTT.

The chain employs TRBV3-1 (or the pseudogene TRBV3-2) and TRBJ1-1; 8 nucleotides line up with TRBD1. V shed 6 bases, J shed 5 bases, and the junction held 14 bases outside the gene matches. Germline CDR1 LGHDT, CDR2 YNNKEL (reference sequence). This CDR3 is built from 16 residues. The CDR3 sequence is CASSSYRGIEGTEAFF. CDR3 coding DNA: TGTGCCAGCAGTTCTTACAGGGGGATAGAAGGGACTGAAGCTTTCTTT.

V is TRBV7-3 and J is TRBJ2-3; 11 nucleotides agree with TRBD1. The junction had 1 base not matched to a gene; V was cut back by 5 bases and J by 6 bases. Germline V lookup: CDR1 SGHTA, CDR2 FQGTGA. There are 13 residues in the CDR3. CDR3 loop: CASSRDRGDTQYF. For the CDR3, the DNA is TGTGCCAGCAGCCGGGACAGGGGGGATACGCAGTATTTT. Complete variable domain (other parts from reference TRBV7-3 and TRBJ2-3): GAGVSQTPSNKVTEKGKYVELRCDPISGHTALYWYRQSLGQGPEFLIYFQGTGAADDSGLPNDRFFAVRPEGSVSTLKIQRTERGDSAVYLCASSRDRGDTQYFGPGTRLTVL.

The chain has TRBV10-2 and TRBJ1-5; TRBD1 matches at 9 bases. V lost 5 bases and J lost 1; bases outside the gene matches: 6. Per the germline V gene, CDR1 is WSHSY and CDR2 is SAAADI. The CDR3 has 16 residues. The CDR3 spells CASSTGTGISNQPQHF. Here the CDR3 DNA reads TGCGCCAGCAGTACCGGGACAGGGATCAGCAATCAGCCCCAGCATTTT.

This clone was seen just once. This chain uses TRBV4-1 with TRBJ1-6; unclear D gene. V was cut by 1 base and J by 1 base, with 17 bases left in between. This CDR3 is built from 19 residues. Germline V lookup: CDR1 MGHRA, CDR2 YSYEKL. CDR3: CASSQGRGLDGSYNSPLHF. CDR3 bases: TGCGCCAGCAGCCAAGGCCGGGGTTTAGATGGGTCCTATAATTCACCCCTCCACTTT.

The chain combines TRBV19 with TRBJ2-2; the D gene is possibly TRBD2 (6 bases). The CDR3 sequence is 13 residues long. V dropped 6 bases and J dropped 7 bases, with 12 bases sitting between them. CDR1 is LNHDA, CDR2 SQIVND, per germline (reference sequence). The CDR3 nucleotides are TGTGCCAGTAGCCCTAGCGCTATCGGGGAGCTGTTTTTT. Translation gives CASSPSAIGELFF.

The chain is built from TRBV7-3 and TRBJ2-2; 9 bases match TRBD2. The CDR3 totals 18 residues. Looked up from germline, CDR1 is SGHTA and CDR2 is FQGTGA. The junction had 12 bases not matched to a gene; V was cut back by 1 base and J by 6 bases. CDR3 in amino acids: CASSLRSTSGLRPGELFF. CDR3 coding DNA: TGTGCCAGCAGCTTAAGGTCGACTAGCGGTCTCCGGCCCGGGGAGCTGTTTTTT.

This chain uses TRBV11-2 with TRBJ1-2; D unresolved. The CDR3 loop spans 13 amino acids. CDR1 and CDR2 from the germline V gene are SGHAT and FQNNGV. Trimming removed 1 base at V and 8 bases at J, with 11 bases between. CDR3 protein: CASSLGTWEGYTF. As DNA, the CDR3 is TGTGCCAGCAGCTTAGGGACCTGGGAGGGCTACACCTTC.

This clone was detected only once. This chain joins TRBV5-1 and TRBJ2-7; 8 bases map to TRBD1. CDR1 is SGHRS, CDR2 YFSETQ, per germline. Trimming removed 4 bases from V and 5 bases from J; junction bases left unmatched: 5. The CDR3 consists of 13 residues. The CDR3 here is CASSAAGGDEQYF. CDR3 bases: TGCGCCAGCAGCGCGGCAGGGGGCGACGAGCAGTACTTC.

The chain recombines TRBV27 with TRBJ1-2, with 7 positions matching TRBD1. The CDR3 extends over 14 amino acids. Trimming cost V 5 bases and J 8 bases; bases outside gene matches: 11. CDR1 is MNHEY, CDR2 SMNVEV, per germline (reference sequence). CDR3 coding DNA: TGTGCCAGCAGTCCTCTTGGACAGGAAGGGGGCTACACCTTC. It translates to CASSPLGQEGGYTF.

The chain is built from TRBV27 and TRBJ2-2, with TRBD1 matching over 11 bases. Germline assignment: CDR1 MNHEY and CDR2 SMNVEV (reference sequence). The CDR3 has 15 residues. The V gene end was trimmed by 6 bases and the J gene end by 6 bases; junction bases not matched to a gene: 6. CDR3 protein: CASRDVGQGAGELFF. The CDR3 DNA reads as TGTGCCAGCAGAGACGTGGGACAGGGGGCCGGGGAGCTGTTTTTT.

This clone was counted between two and nine times. The V gene is TRBV19, the J gene TRBJ2-6; D gene unclear. Germline loops: CDR1 LNHDA, CDR2 SQIVND (reference sequence). Trimming removed 5 bases from V and 3 bases from J, with 5 bases in between. The CDR3 length is 13 residues. This CDR3 reads CASSRGGANVLTF. The CDR3 DNA reads TGTGCCAGTAGTCGAGGTGGGGCCAACGTCCTGACTTTC.

This clone was counted a single time. The chain's CDR3 is CATGTGVSDTQYF. CDR3 nucleotides: TGTGCCACCGGGACAGGGGTATCAGATACGCAGTATTTT. V gene TRBV24-1 combines with J gene TRBJ2-3, with TRBD1 matching over 10 bases. The CDR3 sequence is 13 residues long. Germline assignment: CDR1 KGHDR and CDR2 SFDVKD. The ends lost 9 bases at V and 4 bases at J; junction bases unmatched: 3.

The chain combines TRBV9 with TRBJ2-5; 7 bases line up with TRBD2. Germline V gene lookup returns CDR1 SGDLS and CDR2 YYNGEE. V gave up 0 bases and J gave up 7 bases; unmatched junction bases: 9. The CDR3 has 15 residues. The CDR3 DNA reads TGTGCCAGCAGCGTAGCTGGAGGGACTACGACGACCCAGTACTTC. This encodes CASSVAGGTTTTQYF.

This clone was counted a single time. The rearrangement links TRBV6-5 to TRBJ2-1; TRBD2 agrees at 10 bases. Germline values: CDR1 MNHEY, CDR2 SVGAGI. The CDR3 has 15 residues. The J segment lost 5 bases and the V segment lost 7 bases, leaving 8 bases of the junction unmatched. CDR3 loop: CASTPWTSGDNEQFF. CDR3 DNA sequence: TGTGCCAGCACCCCGTGGACTAGCGGTGACAATGAGCAGTTCTTC.

J is TRBJ1-2 and V is TRBV5-6; D remains ambiguous. The CDR3 is made up of 13 amino acids. V shed 2 bases and J shed 5 bases, with 10 bases lying between them. Germline V CDR1 and CDR2: SGHDT, YYEEEE. The CDR3 loop is CASSFPGIYGYTF. The CDR3 DNA sequence: TGTGCCAGCAGCTTTCCGGGGATTTATGGCTACACCTTC.